This T cell receptor (beta chain) came from a study of glioma-infiltrating T cells after dendritic cell vaccination (dated by TCRdb to between 2015 and 2016). Study-level background: A cohort of 15 or so glioblastoma patients from Phase I and II dendritic cell vaccination trials was included, of whom 9 were newly diagnosed and 6 had recurrent disease. Patients received autologous tumor lysate-pulsed dendritic cell vaccination between 2003 and 2012. Tumor-infiltrating lymphocyte content was quantified and tumor and blood repertoires were compared in dendritic cell-vaccinated glioblastoma patients by deep sequencing of TCR beta CDR3 regions. Each patient got three intradermal injections of the dendritic cell vaccine, spaced at biweekly intervals, in the arm below the axilla. TCR sequencing metrics, including TIL content and tumor-blood repertoire overlap, were correlated with survival after dendritic cell vaccination. The vaccine was prepared from monocyte-derived dendritic cells that were cultured for under 8 days with IL-4 and GM-CSF and then pulsed overnight with autologous tumor lysate.

This clone was seen a few times. Its antigen has not been determined. Base qualities are missing; no much larger clone stands one base away. This sample's time point label indicates: after dendritic cell vaccination, including at tumor progression/relapse. Patients were selected on the basis of adequate residual fresh-frozen tumor tissue and more than two years of available survival data. Molecular status otherwise varied across the glioblastoma patients, but none of them carried an isocitrate dehydrogenase mutation. PBMC were collected before vaccination, two weeks after the third vaccination, and at tumor progression when it occurred. Genomic DNA was extracted with the Qiagen DNeasy Blood extraction Kit. The immunoSEQ assay amplified TCRB CDR3 regions from around 2 micrograms of genomic DNA, or from all available DNA when less than that amount was available. Multiplex PCR used 60 forward primers for TCR V beta segments and 13 reverse primers for J beta segments. Synthetic control templates were spiked into each sample at limiting dilution to estimate reads per starting template. Sequencing produced 87 bp reads on the Illumina HiSeq System. Per the source publication's procedure: PCR and sequencing errors were removed by merging closely related sequences with a nearest neighbor algorithm. TCR overlap was defined as the percentage of unique tumor TCR beta sequences that were also found in the peripheral blood of the same patient. TCRdb re-hosts the immuneACCESS table, in-frame sequences only. Its copies lack some clones; in the studies checked, an unresolved V gene accounts for under half of them, and the cause for the rest is not known. V and J calls plus clone size are reproduced from that table; the DNA served to infer D and trimming. In this sample the table shows roughly 100,000 clones, 85% to 90% of which occur a single time. Together, the top ten hold more than 2.5% of the sample.

CDR1 and CDR2 are read off the germline V gene as SNHLY and FYNNEI. At the junction V is shortened by 7 bases and J by 5 bases, with 14 bases in between. Counted from cysteine to phenylalanine, this CDR3 has 13 amino acids. The read is trimmed to its CDR3 DNA, 39 bases read in frame from base 1. The investigation overall reported the following: TCR clonality showed no direct relationship with survival, which suggests that a diverse polyclonal response may be important. After dendritic cell vaccination, a higher estimated pretreatment TIL content predicted longer time to progression and longer overall survival. The cohort was small and heterogeneous, only a few patients had full blood and tumor sets, and even fewer had initial-recurrent tumor pairs. The three-group TCR overlap response model was described as speculative and requiring prospective validation.

This TCR was sampled from a human donor with glioblastoma. The source was blood, collected after dendritic cell vaccination. Rearrangement joined TRBV2 to TRBJ1-2, with a weak D call of TRBD1 (6 bases match). Here the CDR3 is given as CASKAGEGYGYTF. The DNA reads TGTGCCAGCAAGGCAGGGGAAGGATATGGCTACACCTTC.